Presented here are 8 T cell receptor beta chains from one specimen sequenced in a study of identical twins. TCRdb itself ran the 5' RACE reads through MiXCR, one entry per CDR3 protein. The profile shows 350,000 to 500,000 distinct CDR3 sequences, around a sixth of them singletons. Sample: naive T cells sorted from blood. The receptors were gathered from a man over 45 in good health.

This rearrangement joins TRBV7-9 to TRBJ2-1, with 9 bases that match TRBD2. After removal of 5 bases from V and 8 bases from J, the junction contained 13 bases not matched to a gene. In germline, CDR1 is SEHNR, CDR2 FQNEAQ (reference sequence). The CDR3 totals 16 residues. CDR3 loop: CASSPPTSGPLDEQFF. The CDR3 DNA follows: TGTGCCAGCAGCCCGCCGACTAGCGGACCGTTAGATGAGCAGTTCTTC.

This clonotype has more than one count but fewer than ten. The gene calls are TRBV5-1 and TRBJ2-2; no clear D gene. V was pared by 4 bases and J by 9 bases, with 10 bases between. Germline V CDR1 and CDR2: SGHRS, YFSETQ. The CDR3 has 12 amino acids. CDR3 region: CASSLDGRELFF. In DNA, the CDR3 is TGCGCCAGCAGCCTCGATGGCCGGGAGCTGTTTTTT.

This clonotype has only a few counts. J is TRBJ2-7 and V is TRBV6-2 or TRBV6-3; the D call may be TRBD1 or TRBD2 (5 bases each). Germline lookup yields CDR1 MNHEY and CDR2 SVGEGT. This CDR3 has 14 residues. V lost 5 bases and J lost 3, with 14 bases in between. CDR3 sequence (DNA): TGTGCCAGCAGTCCCCTCGGGGCCCGCTACGAGCAGTACTTC. Encoded protein: CASSPLGARYEQYF.

There are a few counts of this clonotype. This chain links TRBV5-1 with TRBJ1-1, with 11 bases that match TRBD1. The CDR3 is 14 residues long. V shed 2 bases and J 4 bases; nucleotides not matched to a gene: 1. Germline-derived CDR1 and CDR2 are SGHRS and YFSETQ. The CDR3 spells CASSFGQGATEAFF. CDR3 DNA: TGCGCCAGCAGCTTCGGACAGGGGGCCACTGAAGCTTTCTTT.

V is TRBV11-2 and J is TRBJ2-1; D is ambiguous. The CDR3 has 11 residues. CDR1 and CDR2 (germline): SGHAT, FQNNGV. V lost 4 bases to trimming and J lost 10 bases, with 8 bases between them. The CDR3 loop is CASSSYWEQFF. In DNA, the CDR3 is TGTGCCAGCAGCTCCTACTGGGAGCAGTTCTTC.

This clonotype has ten or more counts. The chain couples TRBV27 to TRBJ2-1; tentatively, D is TRBD2 (6 bases). The CDR3 spans 14 residues. Germline V gene lookup returns CDR1 MNHEY and CDR2 SMNVEV (reference sequence). The ends were cut back, 9 bases at V and 7 bases at J, with 19 bases in the middle. The CDR3 region is CASSFDGSLNEQFF. The CDR3, as DNA: TGTGCCAGTTCTTTCGACGGGAGTTTGAATGAGCAGTTCTTC.

As concerns this clonotype: With a much larger clone just one base away, this may be a read error. The chain employs TRBV29-1 and TRBJ2-7; D assignment may be TRBD1 or TRBD2 (5 bases each). V lost 6 bases and J lost 0, with 15 bases in between. Germline CDR1 is SQVTM and CDR2 is ANQGSEA. The CDR3 is 14 amino acids. The CDR3 sequence is CSVVDKGSSYEQYF. DNA of the CDR3: TGCAGCGTCGTAGACAAGGGGAGCTCCTACGAGCAGTACTTC.

This chain links TRBV20-1 with TRBJ2-1; 15 positions match TRBD2. CDR1 DFQATT and CDR2 SNEGSKA come from the germline V gene (reference sequence). V lost 0 bases, J lost 5 bases, and 8 bases stayed unmatched. This CDR3 region has 18 residues. The CDR3 coding sequence is TGCAGTGCTAGAGATCACGGACTAGCGGGAGGGCCGGACAATGAGCAGTTCTTC. Its translation: CSARDHGLAGGPDNEQFF.